This T cell receptor (beta chain) was identified during a study of T cells in Graves' hyperthyroidism and ophthalmopathy (dated by TCRdb to between 2018 and 2020). Concerning the study at large: Peripheral blood was collected at initial diagnosis, before any treatment. The paper reports TCR Vbeta CDR3 sequencing of fewer than 150 peripheral blood samples: around 45 ophthalmopathy, about 75 hyperthyroidism and around 17 progressor patients. To identify TCR V-J signatures that set the groups apart, the researchers used a discovery cohort of more than 95 patients, made up of approximately 43 with Graves' ophthalmopathy and 57 with stable Graves' hyperthyroidism. After blood sampling, hyperthyroidism patients were treated with methimazole at a starting dose of 30 mg daily, and ophthalmopathy patients were treated with high-dose intravenous methylprednisolone. Whether ophthalmopathy could be predicted prospectively was tested in an independent validation cohort made up of some 20 hyperthyroidism patients plus 17 patients who later progressed to ophthalmopathy. In several Graves' hyperthyroidism patients, the study also compared T-cell repertoires from thyroid tissue with T-cell repertoires from blood. The roughly 100 discovery patients were randomly split 7:3 into training and test sets. Summary of the overall study and its limitations: A 13 V-J signature model separated ophthalmopathy from stable hyperthyroidism, with 87.88% sensitivity and 81.08% specificity in cross-validation and 80%/75% in testing. During validation, the model predicted progression to ophthalmopathy a median of roughly 7.1 months ahead of onset, with around 65% sensitivity and under 85% specificity. Most expanded thyroid clonotypes (frequency above 0.001) were also detected in blood, a finding suggesting that blood repertoires may reflect thyroid immune responses. Sample size was not statistically predetermined, and investigators were not blinded to group allocation.

The germline ends are 10 bases apart after V is trimmed by 4 bases and J by 2 bases. CDR1 and CDR2 are drawn from the germline V gene: KGHDR, SFDVKD. Measured from the cysteine to the phenylalanine, the CDR3 is 14 residues long. CDR3 DNA is the only sequence kept; it has 42 bases, read in frame from the first base. The TCR beta CDR3 regions were amplified from the RNA transcripts. The first round of RT-PCR for the TCR CDR3 was performed with the HTBI primer set and the Qiagen OneStep RT-PCR kit. The libraries were constructed in a second round of multiplex PCR and then size-selected and purified. The libraries were sequenced on an Illumina HiSeq2000 using paired-end 100 bp reads. On the authors' methods: SOAPnuke was used to process the raw data, removing reads that contained adapters or uncalled bases, had a mean Phred below 15, or lacked an exact match to the constant primer or identifier. COPE v1.2.5 was used to merge high-quality paired reads, and clonotypes were defined as unique nucleotide sequences. MiTCR v1.1 was used to align clonotypes to the IMGT TRBV, TRBD and TRBJ reference segments. The analysis included only V-J combinations with a frequency above 0.0001, which together covered 99% to 99.2% of the repertoires. The TCS score was defined as F50 (clonal expansion) divided by E x V (chaos), with BLOSUM62-based TCRdist calculated between CDR3 peptides within each V-J. Welch's t-statistics and random forest reduced roughly 530 V-J features to 10 to 15, which were used in a naive Bayes classifier (R e1071). TCRdb trimmed the raw reads at Q25, called clones with MiXCR and kept productive beta chains. Each CDR3 protein gets just one entry, which takes the most common genes and DNA from the rows behind it. TCRdb's processing, not the authors' own work, is the source of the V and J calls. The sample table contains 400,000 or so distinct CDR3 sequences; only one count was recorded for 13% to 15% of them. Jointly, the top ten make up about 20% of the sample.

This clonotype has ten or more counts. Its specific antigen is unknown. The input lacks base qualities; no much larger clone sits a single base away. Ophthalmopathy patients had moderately to severely active disease, Clinical Activity Score of at least 3, NOSPECS grade of at least 4, and duration under 3 months. The study excluded patients with uncontrolled infections, other autoimmune diseases, pregnancy or lactation. Diagnoses relied on clinical symptoms, serum thyroxine and TRAb, thyroid ultrasound and orbital computed tomography. PBMCs were isolated from roughly 10 ml of fresh peripheral blood by Ficoll-Paque density gradient centrifugation. Total RNA was extracted using Trizol reagent, and RNA quality was assessed on an Agilent 2100 Bioanalyzer.

This sequence was found in a woman aged 55-69 years with Graves' ophthalmopathy. Input material: blood. In this chain, TRBV24-1 is recombined with TRBJ1-2, with no D gene named confidently. The DNA sequence follows: TGTGCCACCAGTGACCCCGGACGGAACTATGGCTACACCTTC. It is translated as CATSDPGRNYGYTF.